This is a list of T cell receptor beta chains from one sample in a study of blood T cell repertoires in COVID-19. The repertoire was sequenced with immunoSEQ multiplex PCR; TCRdb's copy has only in-frame clones and lacks some. The sample carries 80,000 to 100,000 clones, about 89% recorded once. Specimen: peripheral blood. All receptors derive from a man aged 45 to 65 with acute or convalescent COVID-19. CDR3s include the opening cysteine and the closing phenylalanine or tryptophan. The D gene is left open where the match is weak. Only part of the rows carry a size: once, few, many, or a class if the clone is expanded.

D gene: TRBD1
J gene: TRBJ1-2
clone size: .
V gene: TRBV6-5
CDR3 DNA: TGTGCCAGCAGTTACCCCACCGGGACAGGGTCCTATGGCTACACCTTC
CDR3 protein: CASSYPTGTGSYGYTF

D gene: TRBD2
J gene: TRBJ2-1
clone size: .
V gene: TRBV19
CDR3 DNA: TGTGCCAGTAGTGCAGGGACTAGCAGCAACAATGAGCAGTTCTTC
CDR3 protein: CASSAGTSSNNEQFF

D gene: .
J gene: TRBJ2-2
clone size: .
V gene: TRBV14
CDR3 DNA: TGTGCCAGCAGCCAAGACGTAAGGGAGGGACAGGTTGTTACCGGGGAGCTGTTTTTT
CDR3 protein: CASSQDVREGQVVTGELFF

D gene: .
J gene: TRBJ1-4
clone size: once
V gene: TRBV25-1
CDR3 DNA: TGTGCCAGCAGTGATCCTCTGGCGGGAAGTGAAAAACTGTTTTTT
CDR3 protein: CASSDPLAGSEKLFF

D gene: TRBD1
J gene: TRBJ1-2
clone size: .
V gene: TRBV5-1
CDR3 DNA: TGCGCCAGCAGCCCTACAGGGGACAGGGCTGGAGGCTACACCTTC
CDR3 protein: CASSPTGDRAGGYTF

D gene: TRBD2
J gene: TRBJ2-3
clone size: .
V gene: TRBV27
CDR3 DNA: TGTGCCAGCAACGACCTAGCGGGAAGCAGAGATACGCAGTATTTT
CDR3 protein: CASNDLAGSRDTQYF

D gene: TRBD1
J gene: TRBJ1-1
clone size: once
V gene: TRBV11-2
CDR3 DNA: TGTGCCAGCAGCTTAGTACAGGGGGCGGTGGCTGAAGCTTTCTTT
CDR3 protein: CASSLVQGAVAEAFF

D gene: TRBD1
J gene: TRBJ1-5
clone size: .
V gene: TRBV19
CDR3 DNA: TGTGCCAGTAGTATTCAGGACAGGGGGCGCAAACAGCCCCAGCATTTT
CDR3 protein: CASSIQDRGRKQPQHF

D gene: .
J gene: TRBJ1-4
clone size: .
V gene: TRBV28
CDR3 DNA: TGTGCCAGCAGTTCCAATCCTGAAAAACTGTTTTTT
CDR3 protein: CASSSNPEKLFF

D gene: .
J gene: TRBJ2-7
clone size: .
V gene: TRBV7-6
CDR3 DNA: TGTGCCAGCAGCTCCGGACTGTCCTACGAGCAGTACTTC
CDR3 protein: CASSSGLSYEQYF

D gene: .
J gene: TRBJ1-5
clone size: .
V gene: TRBV3-1/TRBV3-2
CDR3 DNA: TGTGCCAGCAGCCTGGGGGGGGCCCCCGGTGGAGCCCAGCATTTT
CDR3 protein: CASSLGGAPGGAQHF

D gene: TRBD1
J gene: TRBJ2-5
clone size: .
V gene: TRBV7-9
CDR3 DNA: TGTGCCAGCAGCCAATACGGGACAGGGGGCCCAGAGACCCAGTACTTC
CDR3 protein: CASSQYGTGGPETQYF

D gene: .
J gene: TRBJ2-1
clone size: .
V gene: TRBV5-4
CDR3 DNA: TGTGCCAGCAGCCCCACGACAGCCTACAATGAGCAGTTCTTC
CDR3 protein: CASSPTTAYNEQFF

D gene: .
J gene: TRBJ1-1
clone size: .
V gene: TRBV10-3
CDR3 DNA: TGTGCCATCAGTGTTAGGGGTGAGGTCACTGAAGCTTTCTTT
CDR3 protein: CAISVRGEVTEAFF

D gene: TRBD1
J gene: TRBJ1-1
clone size: once
V gene: TRBV19
CDR3 DNA: TGTGCCAGTAGTACCGGGACAGGGACGCTGGGGACTGAAGCTTTCTTT
CDR3 protein: CASSTGTGTLGTEAFF

D gene: .
J gene: TRBJ1-4
clone size: .
V gene: TRBV19
CDR3 DNA: TGTGCCAGTAGTCAGCGTTCGGAACTGTTTTTT
CDR3 protein: CASSQRSELFF

D gene: TRBD2
J gene: TRBJ2-1
clone size: .
V gene: TRBV11-3
CDR3 DNA: TGTGCCAGCAGCCCCGGGGTTTTGGGAGGGCCGAGGAATGAGCAGTTCTTC
CDR3 protein: CASSPGVLGGPRNEQFF

D gene: TRBD2
J gene: TRBJ2-1
clone size: .
V gene: TRBV11-2
CDR3 DNA: TGTGCCAGCAGCAACCCCGGGACTAGCGGGAGCAATGAGCAGTTCTTC
CDR3 protein: CASSNPGTSGSNEQFF

D gene: .
J gene: TRBJ2-1
clone size: .
V gene: TRBV5-6
CDR3 DNA: TGTGCCAGCCGATTACTCCCTGAGCGGGCCAATGAGCAGTTCTTC
CDR3 protein: CASRLLPERANEQFF

D gene: .
J gene: TRBJ1-5
clone size: few
V gene: TRBV19
CDR3 DNA: TGTGCCAGTAGTATAGATCACGGCGGGGGTAGCCCCACCCTGAGGCCCCAGCATTTT
CDR3 protein: CASSIDHGGGSPTLRPQHF

D gene: .
J gene: TRBJ1-2
clone size: .
V gene: TRBV25-1
CDR3 DNA: TGTGCCAGCAGCCGGACACCTCACTATGGCTACACCTTC
CDR3 protein: CASSRTPHYGYTF

D gene: TRBD2
J gene: TRBJ2-1
clone size: .
V gene: TRBV19
CDR3 DNA: TGTGCCAGTAGTATAGACCCCGGGACTAGGAGGGACAATGAGCAGTTCTTC
CDR3 protein: CASSIDPGTRRDNEQFF

D gene: TRBD1
J gene: TRBJ2-5
clone size: .
V gene: TRBV7-2
CDR3 DNA: TGTGCCAGCAGCTTAGCAGGGGGCGGTGAGACCCAGTACTTC
CDR3 protein: CASSLAGGGETQYF

D gene: TRBD1
J gene: TRBJ1-2
clone size: few
V gene: TRBV10-3
CDR3 DNA: TGTGCCATCAGTGAGGGACCCGGGACAGTTTATGGCTACACCTTC
CDR3 protein: CAISEGPGTVYGYTF

D gene: .
J gene: TRBJ1-3
clone size: few
V gene: TRBV6-5
CDR3 DNA: TGTGCCAGCAGTTCATCTACTGGAAACACCATATATTTT
CDR3 protein: CASSSSTGNTIYF

D gene: TRBD1
J gene: TRBJ1-4
clone size: few
V gene: TRBV12-5
CDR3 DNA: TGTGCTAGTGGGATCCCTCGGGAGGGGGCGTTCGGAAAACTGTTTTTT
CDR3 protein: CASGIPREGAFGKLFF

D gene: TRBD1
J gene: TRBJ1-5
clone size: .
V gene: TRBV5-4
CDR3 DNA: TGTGCCAGCAGCTTGGACAGGGGGAAGGGACAGCCCCAGCATTTT
CDR3 protein: CASSLDRGKGQPQHF